A selection of T cell receptor beta chains follows, all from one sample in a study of T cells in Graves' hyperthyroidism and ophthalmopathy. TCRdb passed the multiplex PCR reads through MiXCR, listing each CDR3 protein once. The sample shows approximately 400,000 distinct CDR3 sequences, about 14% of them seen only once. Sequenced: blood. The receptors derive from a woman aged 30 to 39 with Graves' ophthalmopathy. Each CDR3 is given with its conserved first and last residue. The D gene is left open where the match is weak. Clone sizes are given selectively: once, few, many, or a class where the clone is expanded.

V	J	D	size	DNA	CDR3
TRBV30	TRBJ2-3	TRBD2	many	TGTGCCTGGAGCGGGGGGGCCGTAGATACGCAGTATTTT	CAWSGGAVDTQYF
TRBV6-1	TRBJ1-6	TRBD1	few	TGTGCCAGCAGCCCAAACCCGACAGGGAGGGGTTCACCCCTCCACTTT	CASSPNPTGRGSPLHF
TRBV2	TRBJ2-2	.	many	TGTGCCAGCAGTTCCTTGGCAGGGAGGTCCGGGGAGCTGTTTTTT	CASSSLAGRSGELFF
TRBV19	TRBJ2-1	TRBD1	few	TGTGCCAGTAGTAAGGGACAGGGTTATGATGAGCAGTTCTTC	CASSKGQGYDEQFF
TRBV20-1	TRBJ2-3	TRBD1	many	TGCAGTGCTAGAGCGGACAGGGCGGCAGATACGCAGTATTTT	CSARADRAADTQYF
TRBV12-3/TRBV12-4	TRBJ1-5	.	many	TGTGCCAGCAGTTTAGCAGGGGAAGGTTCCAATCAGCCCCAGCATTTT	CASSLAGEGSNQPQHF
TRBV7-9	TRBJ1-4	.	.	TGTGCCAGCAGTCACACTGTGGCGGATGATAATGAAAAACTGTTTTTT	CASSHTVADDNEKLFF
TRBV2	TRBJ2-1	TRBD2	many	TGTGCCAGCAGTGAACATAACGGGGGGGACGGTGAGCAGTTCTTC	CASSEHNGGDGEQFF
TRBV4-1	TRBJ1-3	.	few	TGCGCCAGCAGCCAAGATCACGGACCCATGAACTCTGGAAACACCATATATTTT	CASSQDHGPMNSGNTIYF
TRBV7-3	TRBJ2-1	.	many	TGTGCCAGCAGCCCCCGGCCCGACAGTTACAATGAGCAGTTCTTC	CASSPRPDSYNEQFF
TRBV3-1	TRBJ2-1	TRBD1	many	TGTGCCAGCAGCCAAGAGGACAGGGGATACAATGAGCAGTTCTTC	CASSQEDRGYNEQFF
TRBV4-2	TRBJ1-6	.	.	TGTGCCAGCAGCAACCCAGGGCTCAATAATTCACCCCTCCACTTT	CASSNPGLNNSPLHF
TRBV20-1	TRBJ1-6	.	many	TGCAGTGCCTCGTCATCACCCCTCCACTTT	CSASSSPLHF
TRBV7-8	TRBJ1-5	.	many	TGTGCCAGCAGCTTAATAGGGGGCAATCAGCCCCAGCATTTT	CASSLIGGNQPQHF
TRBV7-2	TRBJ1-2	.	many	TGTGCCAGCAGCTTAGCGCAGGGGCCTGGTGGCTATGGCTACACCTTC	CASSLAQGPGGYGYTF
TRBV18	TRBJ2-1	.	many	TGTGCCAGCTCACCACTCCCCCCTAGCTCCTACAATGAGCAGTTCTTC	CASSPLPPSSYNEQFF
TRBV7-8	TRBJ2-3	TRBD2	many	TGTGCCAGCAGCATGAACCGTCTAGCGGGGGGCAGCACAGATACGCAGTATTTT	CASSMNRLAGGSTDTQYF
TRBV11-2	TRBJ2-3	TRBD1	many	TGTGCCAGCAGCTTAGAGTTTACAGGGGGCGCAGATACGCAGTATTTT	CASSLEFTGGADTQYF
TRBV13	TRBJ1-2	.	few	TGTGCCAGCAGCTTAAAGTCGTCAGGGTTTTATGGCTACACCTTC	CASSLKSSGFYGYTF
TRBV3-1	TRBJ2-1	TRBD2	.	TGTGCCAGCAGCCAAGACCCACTAGCGGGGGGAGGTAAGGGGTTCTTC	CASSQDPLAGGGKGFF
TRBV11-3	TRBJ2-2	.	.	TGTGCCAGCAGCCCCTGGGCCGGCGGGGAGCTGTTTTTT	CASSPWAGGELFF
TRBV11-2	TRBJ2-7	.	many	TGTGCCAGCAGTTCCATACGTGACCAAACCTACGAGCAGTACTTC	CASSSIRDQTYEQYF
TRBV29-1	TRBJ2-7	.	many	TGCAGCGTTGAGTGCGGCAGGTTAACCTACGAGCAGTACTTC	CSVECGRLTYEQYF
TRBV11-2	TRBJ1-2	TRBD1	.	TGTGCCAGCAGCTCCCCCTACCGGGACAGACCATATGGCTACACCTTC	CASSSPYRDRPYGYTF
TRBV7-2	TRBJ2-6	.	many	TGTGCCAGCAGCCCGGGCGGGGCCAACGTCCTGACTTTC	CASSPGGANVLTF
TRBV28	TRBJ2-4	TRBD1	many	TGTGCCAGCAGTTTAACAGGGGCGATGGGAAACATTCAGTACTTC	CASSLTGAMGNIQYF
TRBV4-1	TRBJ1-1	.	few	TGCGCCAGCAGCCAAGGGTTAAGGAACACTGAAGCTTTCTTT	CASSQGLRNTEAFF
TRBV13	TRBJ1-1	.	many	TGTGCCAGCAGCTTAGAGGGAGAGGGCCCGAAGACTGAAGCTTTCTTT	CASSLEGEGPKTEAFF
TRBV27	TRBJ1-2	TRBD1	many	TGTGCCAGCAGGAGGACAGGGGGAGATGGCTACACCTTC	CASRRTGGDGYTF
TRBV2	TRBJ1-2	.	many	TGTGCCAGCAGTGGAGAGTTCCCAGGGGCCTATGGCTACACCTTC	CASSGEFPGAYGYTF
TRBV6-1	TRBJ2-7	TRBD1	many	TGTGCCAGCAAAGTTGGGACAGGGGGCTACGAGCAGTACTTC	CASKVGTGGYEQYF
TRBV7-2	TRBJ2-1	TRBD2	many	TGTGCCAGCAGCTTCGAGCGGGGGGCCTACAATGAGCAGTTCTTC	CASSFERGAYNEQFF
TRBV25-1	TRBJ2-1	.	many	TGTGCCAGCAGTGGGGGGACGGGGATCATCCGTGTAGATTACAATGAGCAGTTCTTC	CASSGGTGIIRVDYNEQFF
TRBV2	TRBJ2-7	.	many	TGTGCCAGCAGTCCTCCCGCGGGCTGGTCCCTAAGCTCCTACGAGCAGTACTTC	CASSPPAGWSLSSYEQYF
TRBV5-1	TRBJ2-1	TRBD1	many	TGCGCCAGCAGCATCACAGGGGGCAATGAGCAGTTCTTC	CASSITGGNEQFF
TRBV2	TRBJ2-2	.	many	TGTGCCAGCAGGACGGACCTGGTCGGGGAGCTGTTTTTT	CASRTDLVGELFF
TRBV20-1	TRBJ2-6	.	.	TGCAGTGCTAGTCCCGGATCGAACTCTGGGGCCAACGTCCTGGCTTTC	CSASPGSNSGANVLAF
TRBV4-1	TRBJ2-1	TRBD2	few	TGCGCCAGCAGCCAAGATCCGGGGGGGCATTCCTACAATGAGCAGTTCTTC	CASSQDPGGHSYNEQFF
TRBV3-1	TRBJ2-5	TRBD2	many	TGTGCCAGCACAGCTAGCGGGGGGATAAAACAAGAGACCCAGTACTTC	CASTASGGIKQETQYF
TRBV15	TRBJ2-1	.	few	TGTGCCACCAGCGGGGACGGGGGATACAATGAGCAGTTCTTC	CATSGDGGYNEQFF
TRBV7-9	TRBJ2-5	TRBD1	many	TGTGCCAGCAGCCCAGACAGGGTCGTACAGACCCAGTACTTC	CASSPDRVVQTQYF
TRBV28	TRBJ2-1	TRBD2	many	TGTGCCAGCAGTTTAGGCGGGGGGGCCAAGTATGAGCAGTTCTTC	CASSLGGGAKYEQFF
TRBV6-2/TRBV6-3	TRBJ1-1	.	many	TGTGCCAGCAGTTACGGCGGACGTTTGAACACTGAAGCTTTCTTT	CASSYGGRLNTEAFF
TRBV15	TRBJ2-4	TRBD2	few	TGTGCCACCAGCGGAGCGGGGATCACCAAAAACATTCAGTACTTC	CATSGAGITKNIQYF
TRBV7-2	TRBJ1-6	.	many	TGTGCCAGCAGCCCCCTCAGGGGAAGCAATTCACCCCTCCACTTT	CASSPLRGSNSPLHF